Listed below are T cell receptor beta chains from one sample, sequenced in a study of high-grade serous ovarian cancer treatment subgroups. This table comes from immunoSEQ multiplex PCR, and its TCRdb copy is limited to in-frame clones, with some not included. The sample shows approximately 4,400 clones, around 69% of them seen only once. The sequenced sample was tumor tissue. These receptors all stem from a human donor with high-grade serous ovarian cancer. Each CDR3 is given with its conserved first and last residue. Fields, in order: clone size, D gene, J gene, V gene, CDR3 protein, CDR3 DNA. The D gene is left open where the match is weak. Where a row states a size, it is once, few, many or the class of an expanded clone; other rows omit it.

clone size: NA; D gene: NA; J gene: TRBJ2-7; V gene: TRBV7-2; CDR3 protein: CASSSPGTLSYEQYF; CDR3 DNA: TGTGCCAGCAGCTCCCCCGGGACCCTCTCCTACGAGCAGTACTTC
clone size: NA; D gene: NA; J gene: TRBJ2-1; V gene: TRBV7-9; CDR3 protein: CASSLTVEQFF; CDR3 DNA: TGTGCCAGCAGCTTAACGGTTGAGCAGTTCTTC
clone size: NA; D gene: NA; J gene: TRBJ1-2; V gene: TRBV30; CDR3 protein: CAWSSTGVGYGYTF; CDR3 DNA: TGTGCCTGGAGCTCTACGGGGGTTGGGTATGGCTACACCTTC
clone size: NA; D gene: NA; J gene: TRBJ1-5; V gene: TRBV30; CDR3 protein: CAWSVEGLGGQPQHF; CDR3 DNA: TGTGCCTGGAGTGTAGAGGGCCTGGGGGGTCAGCCCCAGCATTTT
clone size: NA; D gene: NA; J gene: TRBJ2-7; V gene: TRBV7-2; CDR3 protein: CASSLTSRAEQYF; CDR3 DNA: TGTGCCAGCAGCCTTACTAGTCGAGCCGAGCAGTACTTC
clone size: NA; D gene: NA; J gene: TRBJ2-7; V gene: TRBV12-1; CDR3 protein: CASRYTKRVSYEQYF; CDR3 DNA: TGTGCCAGCAGATACACGAAGAGGGTAAGCTACGAGCAGTACTTC
clone size: NA; D gene: NA; J gene: TRBJ2-3; V gene: TRBV29-1; CDR3 protein: CTAGPDTQYF; CDR3 DNA: TGCACCGCGGGTCCAGATACGCAGTATTTT
clone size: NA; D gene: NA; J gene: TRBJ2-7; V gene: TRBV2; CDR3 protein: CASRGATYQAYEQYF; CDR3 DNA: TGTGCCAGCAGGGGAGCCACCTATCAAGCTTACGAGCAGTACTTC
clone size: NA; D gene: NA; J gene: TRBJ2-2; V gene: TRBV6-4; CDR3 protein: CASSDGSTGELFF; CDR3 DNA: TGTGCCAGCAGTGACGGGAGCACCGGGGAGCTGTTTTTT
clone size: once; D gene: TRBD1; J gene: TRBJ2-5; V gene: TRBV10-3; CDR3 protein: CAIGRGTGGGETQYF; CDR3 DNA: TGTGCCATCGGGAGGGGGACAGGGGGCGGAGAGACCCAGTACTTC
clone size: NA; D gene: NA; J gene: TRBJ2-5; V gene: TRBV5-1; CDR3 protein: CASSTGISRAEQETQYF; CDR3 DNA: TGCGCCAGCAGCACTGGTATCTCTCGCGCCGAGCAAGAGACCCAGTACTTC
clone size: NA; D gene: NA; J gene: TRBJ1-2; V gene: TRBV7-6; CDR3 protein: CASSPAGTPFYGYTF; CDR3 DNA: TGTGCCAGCAGCCCCGCCGGGACACCGTTCTATGGCTACACCTTC
clone size: few; D gene: NA; J gene: TRBJ1-3; V gene: TRBV25-1; CDR3 protein: CASGDSGNTIYF; CDR3 DNA: TGTGCCAGTGGCGACTCTGGAAACACCATATATTTT
clone size: NA; D gene: NA; J gene: TRBJ1-1; V gene: TRBV6-1; CDR3 protein: CASSEQNTEAFF; CDR3 DNA: TGTGCCAGCAGTGAACAGAACACTGAAGCTTTCTTT
clone size: medium-sized; D gene: NA; J gene: TRBJ1-1; V gene: TRBV27; CDR3 protein: CASRVGNTEAFF; CDR3 DNA: TGTGCCAGCAGGGTAGGTAACACTGAAGCTTTCTTT
clone size: once; D gene: NA; J gene: TRBJ1-1; V gene: TRBV18; CDR3 protein: CASSLPQGLEAFF; CDR3 DNA: TGTGCCAGCTCACTCCCCCAGGGCTTAGAAGCTTTCTTT
clone size: NA; D gene: NA; J gene: TRBJ1-3; V gene: TRBV7-2; CDR3 protein: CASSLVPGNTIYF; CDR3 DNA: TGTGCCAGCAGCTTAGTGCCTGGAAACACCATATATTTT
clone size: NA; D gene: TRBD1; J gene: TRBJ1-2; V gene: TRBV6-1; CDR3 protein: CASSLDRGPYGYTF; CDR3 DNA: TGTGCCAGCAGCCTGGACAGGGGACCCTATGGCTACACCTTC
clone size: NA; D gene: TRBD2; J gene: TRBJ2-1; V gene: TRBV29-1; CDR3 protein: CSVPTSGRSNEQFF; CDR3 DNA: TGCAGCGTTCCCACTAGCGGGAGGTCCAATGAGCAGTTCTTC
clone size: NA; D gene: NA; J gene: TRBJ2-7; V gene: TRBV13; CDR3 protein: CASSLEQGPYEQYF; CDR3 DNA: TGTGCCAGCAGCTTAGAGCAGGGTCCCTACGAGCAGTACTTC
clone size: few; D gene: TRBD1; J gene: TRBJ2-7; V gene: TRBV19; CDR3 protein: CASTEQGGGTYEQYF; CDR3 DNA: TGTGCCAGTACCGAACAGGGGGGAGGTACCTACGAGCAGTACTTC
clone size: NA; D gene: NA; J gene: TRBJ1-2; V gene: TRBV4-3; CDR3 protein: CASSQGRGAVYGYTF; CDR3 DNA: TGCGCCAGCAGCCAAGGGCGGGGGGCGGTCTATGGCTACACCTTC
clone size: NA; D gene: NA; J gene: TRBJ1-5; V gene: TRBV19; CDR3 protein: CASSISRERDNQPQHF; CDR3 DNA: TGTGCCAGTAGTATAAGCAGGGAAAGAGACAATCAGCCCCAGCATTTT
clone size: NA; D gene: TRBD1; J gene: TRBJ2-2; V gene: TRBV7-9; CDR3 protein: CASSSTVTGGIDAGELFF; CDR3 DNA: TGTGCCAGCAGCTCTACTGTTACAGGGGGCATCGACGCCGGGGAGCTGTTTTTT
clone size: NA; D gene: NA; J gene: TRBJ1-2; V gene: TRBV30; CDR3 protein: CAWRAGNYGYTF; CDR3 DNA: TGTGCCTGGAGGGCAGGGAACTATGGCTACACCTTC
clone size: NA; D gene: NA; J gene: TRBJ1-5; V gene: TRBV2; CDR3 protein: CASSDRYSNQPQHF; CDR3 DNA: TGTGCCAGCAGTGACAGATATAGCAATCAGCCCCAGCATTTT
clone size: NA; D gene: NA; J gene: TRBJ2-5; V gene: TRBV6-4; CDR3 protein: CASSRLGEETQYF; CDR3 DNA: TGTGCCAGCAGCCGACTAGGAGAAGAGACCCAGTACTTC
clone size: NA; D gene: TRBD1; J gene: TRBJ2-1; V gene: TRBV11-3; CDR3 protein: CASSTWDRGPIEQFF; CDR3 DNA: TGTGCCAGCAGCACCTGGGACAGGGGGCCGATTGAGCAGTTCTTC
clone size: NA; D gene: NA; J gene: TRBJ1-1; V gene: TRBV10-1; CDR3 protein: CASTPWDVRTEAFF; CDR3 DNA: TGCGCCTCCACCCCATGGGATGTTCGCACTGAAGCTTTCTTT
clone size: NA; D gene: TRBD2; J gene: TRBJ2-3; V gene: TRBV19; CDR3 protein: CASRGVASGSRPQYF; CDR3 DNA: TGTGCCAGTAGAGGGGTGGCTAGCGGGAGTAGGCCGCAGTATTTT
clone size: NA; D gene: TRBD2; J gene: TRBJ2-1; V gene: TRBV18; CDR3 protein: CASSSKTSGGALEQFF; CDR3 DNA: TGTGCCAGCTCATCGAAGACTAGCGGGGGGGCGTTGGAGCAGTTCTTC
clone size: NA; D gene: NA; J gene: TRBJ1-2; V gene: TRBV4-1; CDR3 protein: CASRSQGRGYGYTF; CDR3 DNA: TGCGCCAGCAGATCGCAGGGGAGGGGCTATGGCTACACCTTC
clone size: NA; D gene: TRBD1; J gene: TRBJ2-7; V gene: TRBV4-3; CDR3 protein: CASSQVHRGHEQYF; CDR3 DNA: TGCGCCAGCAGCCAAGTTCACAGGGGCCACGAGCAGTACTTC
clone size: NA; D gene: NA; J gene: TRBJ1-1; V gene: TRBV4-3; CDR3 protein: CASSQGLENTEAFF; CDR3 DNA: TGCGCCAGCAGCCAAGGTTTGGAGAACACTGAAGCTTTCTTT
clone size: NA; D gene: NA; J gene: TRBJ2-5; V gene: TRBV13; CDR3 protein: CASSPKGGRTQETQYF; CDR3 DNA: TGTGCCAGCAGTCCAAAGGGGGGGAGGACACAAGAGACCCAGTACTTC
clone size: NA; D gene: TRBD1; J gene: TRBJ2-7; V gene: TRBV13; CDR3 protein: CASSWGTGGYEQYF; CDR3 DNA: TGTGCCAGCAGTTGGGGGACAGGGGGGTACGAGCAGTACTTC
clone size: NA; D gene: TRBD1; J gene: TRBJ2-7; V gene: TRBV29-1; CDR3 protein: CSVRTGGLEQYF; CDR3 DNA: TGCAGCGTCCGGACAGGGGGGCTCGAGCAGTACTTC
clone size: NA; D gene: TRBD2; J gene: TRBJ2-3; V gene: TRBV5-4; CDR3 protein: CASIPAGLVSTDTQYF; CDR3 DNA: TGTGCCAGCATCCCCGCCGGACTAGTGAGCACAGATACGCAGTATTTT
clone size: NA; D gene: NA; J gene: TRBJ2-2; V gene: TRBV30; CDR3 protein: CAWSDTGELFF; CDR3 DNA: TGTGCCTGGAGCGACACCGGGGAGCTGTTTTTT
clone size: NA; D gene: TRBD1; J gene: TRBJ1-1; V gene: TRBV9; CDR3 protein: CASSIRDRPNTEAFF; CDR3 DNA: TGTGCCAGCAGCATTCGGGACAGGCCGAACACTGAAGCTTTCTTT
clone size: few; D gene: TRBD1; J gene: TRBJ1-1; V gene: TRBV11-2; CDR3 protein: CASSGRDRGSGTEAFF; CDR3 DNA: TGTGCCAGCAGCGGCCGGGACAGGGGGAGTGGCACTGAAGCTTTCTTT
clone size: once; D gene: TRBD2; J gene: TRBJ2-7; V gene: TRBV25-1; CDR3 protein: CASSPGLAPYEQYF; CDR3 DNA: TGTGCCAGCAGTCCCGGACTAGCTCCCTACGAGCAGTACTTC
clone size: NA; D gene: NA; J gene: TRBJ2-7; V gene: TRBV7-9; CDR3 protein: CASRDSSYEQYF; CDR3 DNA: TGTGCCAGCAGGGACAGCTCCTACGAGCAGTACTTC